One sample yielded the 14 T cell receptor beta chains listed below, sequenced in a study of PD-1 blockade in classical Hodgkin lymphoma. TCRdb's copy holds only in-frame clones and misses some; the assay was immunoSEQ multiplex PCR. The sample contains roughly 27,000 clones, roughly nine tenths of which appear only once. Time point here: newly diagnosed, previously untreated cHL patient sample. Isolation of CD4+ T cells from thawed PBMCs was performed by magnetic negative selection. What was sequenced was CD4+ T cells from blood. Receptors originate from a human donor with classical Hodgkin lymphoma.

CDR3 protein: CASTIAGGSTDTQYF. The CDR3 nucleotides are TGTGCCAGCACCATAGCGGGAGGGAGCACAGATACGCAGTATTTT. The chain combines TRBV9 with TRBJ2-3; TRBD2 matches 11 bases. Germline-derived CDR1 and CDR2 are SGDLS and YYNGEE. This CDR3 has 15 amino acids. V was clipped by 6 bases and J by 0 bases; unmatched bases: 3.

The V gene is TRBV19, the J gene TRBJ2-5; D may be TRBD1 or TRBD2 (5 bases each). This CDR3 has 13 amino acids. The V and J ends lost 4 bases and 1 base respectively, with 7 bases between them. Germline CDR1 reads LNHDA; CDR2 reads SQIVND (reference sequence). CDR3 nucleotide sequence: TGTGCCAGTAGTACCGGGACCCAAGAGACCCAGTACTTC. Translated: CASSTGTQETQYF.

The chain recombines TRBV4-2 with TRBJ2-7; unclear D gene. This CDR3 region has 16 residues. Germline-derived CDR1 and CDR2 are LGHNA and YNFKEQ. Trimming cost V 0 bases and J 2 bases, with 14 bases left between them. This CDR3 is CASSQETNPNAYEQYF. DNA of the CDR3: TGTGCCAGCAGCCAAGAAACAAATCCTAATGCCTACGAGCAGTACTTC.

V and J are TRBV11-1 and TRBJ1-2, with D perhaps matching TRBD1 (6 bases). This CDR3 has 13 amino acids. Trimming stripped 2 bases from V and 4 bases from J, with 8 bases between. The germline CDR1 and CDR2 sequences are SGHAT and FQDESV (reference sequence). In DNA, the CDR3 is TGTGCCAGCAGCTTAAAAGGGGGCTATGGCTACACCTTC. As protein: CASSLKGGYGYTF.

This chain connects TRBV5-1 to TRBJ1-2; the D gene is possibly TRBD1 (6 bases). The CDR3 has 14 residues. Germline loops: CDR1 SGHRS, CDR2 YFSETQ. The germline V and J ends were trimmed by 4 bases and 5 bases, with 15 bases remaining between them. The CDR3 loop reads CASSTPGEIYGYTF. CDR3 coding DNA: TGCGCCAGCAGCACCCCAGGGGAAATTTATGGCTACACCTTC.

The rearrangement uses TRBV28 and TRBJ2-5, with D possibly being TRBD1 (7 bases). Between the trimmed V and J ends, which lost 4 bases and 2 bases, there was a span of 14 bases. The germline CDR1 and CDR2 sequences are MDHEN and SYDVKM. The CDR3 loop spans 15 amino acids. The CDR3 is CASSSGGTAQETQYF. The CDR3 DNA sequence: TGTGCCAGCAGTTCAGGCGGGACAGCACAAGAGACCCAGTACTTC. Complete variable domain (other parts from reference TRBV28 and TRBJ2-5): DVKVTQSSRYLVKRTGEKVFLECVQDMDHENMFWYRQDPGLGLRLIYFSYDVKMKEKGDIPEGYSVSREKKERFSLILESASTNQTSMYLCASSSGGTAQETQYFGPGTRLLVL.

The CDR3 loop reads CAISESAGGTEAFF. In DNA, the CDR3 is TGTGCCATCAGTGAGTCAGCAGGTGGCACTGAAGCTTTCTTT. This chain joins TRBV10-3 and TRBJ1-1; D is undetermined. Germline loops: CDR1 ENHRY, CDR2 SYGVKD. The CDR3 loop spans 14 amino acids. Trimming stripped 0 bases from V and 4 bases from J, with 9 bases between.

The chain recombines TRBV7-2 with TRBJ1-3; weak D call: TRBD1 (5 bases). This CDR3 is 17 amino acids long. Trimming left V 1 base short and J 7 bases short, with 20 bases between. Germline loops: CDR1 SGHTA, CDR2 FQGNSA. For the CDR3, the DNA is TGTGCCAGCAGCTTAGGCCGCGCAGGGTCAGCCGGCAACACCATATATTTT. Amino acid sequence: CASSLGRAGSAGNTIYF.

Turning to this clone: The same CDR3 arises from other DNA sequences in this sample as well. This rearrangement joins TRBV30 to TRBJ1-3; unclear D gene. Germline lookup yields CDR1 GTSNPN and CDR2 SVGIG (reference sequence). The V and J ends lost 1 base and 10 bases respectively, with 11 bases between them. The CDR3 consists of 12 residues. The CDR3 sequence is CAWSEDRSTIYF. As DNA, the CDR3 is TGTGCCTGGAGTGAGGACCGGAGTACCATATATTTT.

This chain links TRBV18 with TRBJ2-3, with 9 bases lining up with TRBD1. There are 16 residues in the CDR3. V lost 1 base, J lost 3 bases, and 5 bases stayed unmatched. From germline, CDR1 is KGHSH and CDR2 LQKENI. CDR3 in amino acids: CASSPQSGTGTDTQYF. DNA for the CDR3: TGTGCCAGCTCACCACAGTCCGGGACAGGGACAGATACGCAGTATTTT. The whole variable domain, filled in from reference TRBV18 and TRBJ2-3, reads NAGVMQNPRHLVRRRGQEARLRCSPMKGHSHVYWYRQLPEEGLKFMVYLQKENIIDESGMPKERFSAEFPKEGPSILRIQQVVRGDSAAYFCASSPQSGTGTDTQYFGPGTRLTVL.

The V call is TRBV5-4, the J call TRBJ2-1; 9 positions agree with TRBD2. V lost 0 bases, J lost 7 bases, and 2 bases stayed unmatched. The CDR3 runs to 14 residues. The germline CDR1 and CDR2 sequences are SGHNT and YYREEE (reference sequence). In nucleotides, the CDR3 is TGTGCCAGCAGCTTGGGACTAGCGGAGAATGAGCAGTTCTTC. Its protein is CASSLGLAENEQFF.

The chain is built from TRBV10-3 and TRBJ2-7; D gene uncertain. V lost 3 bases and J 6 bases, leaving 6 bases between the germline ends. This CDR3 has 11 amino acids. Germline V gives CDR1 ENHRY, CDR2 SYGVKD. The CDR3 DNA reads TGTGCCATCAGTGATAGGGCCGAGCAGTACTTC. Translated: CAISDRAEQYF.

The rearrangement links TRBV9 to TRBJ2-3, with 8 positions matching TRBD2. From germline, CDR1 is SGDLS and CDR2 YYNGEE. V shed 1 base, J shed 5 bases, and the junction held 12 bases outside the gene matches. This CDR3 contains 17 residues. CDR3 DNA: TGTGCCAGCAGCGTATTCCGGGCGGGAGGCACAGTAGATACGCAGTATTTT. Translated: CASSVFRAGGTVDTQYF.

The chain combines TRBV25-1 with TRBJ1-1; D uncertain. The germline CDR1 and CDR2 sequences are MGHDK and SYGVNS. The CDR3 has 14 residues. V lost 5 bases to trimming and J lost 9 bases, with 19 bases between them. The CDR3 DNA reads as TGTGCCAGCAGTTCATGGACTTTGCCTGTGAAAGCTTTCTTT. Amino acids: CASSSWTLPVKAFF.